Listed below are T cell receptor beta chains from one sample, sequenced in a study of identical twins. TCRdb redid the calling of the 5' RACE reads with MiXCR, one entry per CDR3 protein. This table holds approximately 490,000 distinct CDR3 sequences, about 20% found once. This sample also belongs to another study, concerning yellow fever vaccine responses in identical twins.

Sequencing was carried out using CD4+ T cells sorted from blood. The receptor set was obtained from a woman under 30 in good health. The CDR3 runs from the conserved cysteine through the conserved F or W. Fields, in order: V gene, J gene, D gene, clone size, CDR3 protein, CDR3 DNA. D genes are given only for firm matches. A row's size may be missing; if present it is once, few, many or a size class.

TRBV18	TRBJ2-7	.	few	CASSPGTYEQYF	TGTGCCAGCTCACCAGGGACCTACGAGCAGTACTTC
TRBV10-2	TRBJ1-6	.	.	CASSDLQKNSPLHF	TGCGCCAGCAGTGATTTACAGAAAAATTCACCCCTCCACTTT
TRBV15	TRBJ1-4	TRBD1	.	CATSTRSRGNEKLFF	TGTGCCACCAGCACCCGATCCAGGGGGAATGAAAAACTGTTTTTT
TRBV3-1	TRBJ2-7	.	.	CASSQGWDTHSYEQYF	TGTGCCAGCAGCCAAGGTTGGGACACCCACTCCTACGAGCAGTACTTC
TRBV6-4	TRBJ2-2	TRBD2	.	CASRRLAGESNTGELFF	TGTGCCAGCAGACGACTAGCGGGGGAGTCGAACACCGGGGAGCTGTTTTTT
TRBV28	TRBJ1-1	TRBD1	few	CASTPAGTGGEVAEAFF	TGTGCCAGCACCCCAGCCGGGACAGGGGGCGAGGTCGCTGAAGCTTTCTTT
TRBV12-3/TRBV12-4	TRBJ2-1	TRBD2	few	CASSLQWASGNNEQFF	TGTGCCAGCAGTTTACAATGGGCTAGCGGGAACAATGAGCAGTTCTTC
TRBV13	TRBJ1-4	.	few	CASSLVGTEKLFF	TGTGCCAGCAGCTTAGTCGGCACCGAAAAACTGTTTTTT
TRBV7-2	TRBJ1-1	.	.	CASSEWTNTEAFF	TGTGCCAGCAGCGAATGGACTAACACTGAAGCTTTCTTT
TRBV20-1	TRBJ1-1	.	few	CSARDLLTIYTEAFF	TGCAGTGCTAGAGATCTCCTCACCATTTACACTGAAGCTTTCTTT
TRBV6-5	TRBJ2-5	TRBD2	.	CASRTELAGSETQYF	TGTGCCAGCAGGACCGAGTTAGCGGGGTCCGAGACCCAGTACTTC
TRBV11-2	TRBJ2-5	TRBD1	few	CASSLNTWTGRETQYF	TGTGCCAGCAGCCTTAATACCTGGACAGGGAGGGAGACCCAGTACTTC
TRBV10-1	TRBJ2-1	.	.	CASSEGGFNEQFF	TGCGCCAGCAGTGAAGGAGGGTTCAATGAGCAGTTCTTC
TRBV29-1	TRBJ2-1	TRBD2	once	CSVIAGGLNEQFF	TGCAGCGTTATAGCGGGGGGGCTGAATGAGCAGTTCTTC
TRBV3-1	TRBJ1-6	TRBD1	.	CASSPRQGGNSPLHF	TGTGCCAGCAGCCCGCGACAGGGGGGGAATTCACCCCTCCACTTT
TRBV7-3	TRBJ2-1	TRBD2	.	CASSLTSASGNEQFF	TGTGCCAGCAGCTTAACGTCCGCTAGCGGCAATGAGCAGTTCTTC
TRBV12-3/TRBV12-4	TRBJ2-2	TRBD2	few	CASRRSGSRPGELFF	TGTGCCAGCAGGCGAAGCGGGAGTCGTCCCGGGGAGCTGTTTTTT
TRBV10-3	TRBJ1-5	.	.	CAISKQGTDQPQHF	TGTGCCATCAGCAAACAGGGTACTGATCAGCCCCAGCATTTT
TRBV10-3	TRBJ2-5	.	few	CAISDERDPKETQYF	TGTGCCATCAGTGATGAGAGGGATCCTAAAGAGACCCAGTACTTC